A selection of T cell receptor beta chains follows, all from one sample in a study of immune heterogeneity within non-small cell lung tumors. TCRdb redid the calling of the multiplex PCR reads with MiXCR, one entry per CDR3 protein. The sample consists of over 30,000 distinct CDR3 sequences, 25% to 30% of them appearing once. Sequencing used lung tumor tissue. The receptor set was obtained from a man in his forties with non-small cell lung cancer. CDR3s include the opening cysteine and the closing phenylalanine or tryptophan. The D gene is left open where the match is weak. The size field is filled for only some rows; it gives once, few, many or a size class.

clone size: few; D gene: TRBD1; J gene: TRBJ2-5; V gene: TRBV6-1; CDR3 DNA: TGTGCCAGCAGTGAGGGGCCAGGGGGTGAGGAGACCCAGTACTTC; CDR3 protein: CASSEGPGGEETQYF
clone size: .; D gene: .; J gene: TRBJ2-7; V gene: TRBV5-4; CDR3 DNA: TGTGCCAGCAGCCTGGCGCCCCTCTACGAGCAGTACTTC; CDR3 protein: CASSLAPLYEQYF
clone size: .; D gene: TRBD2; J gene: TRBJ2-3; V gene: TRBV19; CDR3 DNA: TGTGCCAGTAGCGAGATCCCGGGACTAGCGGGAGGTTCAGATACGCAGTATTTT; CDR3 protein: CASSEIPGLAGGSDTQYF
clone size: medium-sized; D gene: TRBD2; J gene: TRBJ2-1; V gene: TRBV12-3/TRBV12-4; CDR3 DNA: TGTGCCAGCAGTTATAGCGGGAGGTACTCCTACAATGAGCAGTTCTTC; CDR3 protein: CASSYSGRYSYNEQFF
clone size: few; D gene: TRBD2; J gene: TRBJ2-1; V gene: TRBV11-3; CDR3 DNA: TGTGCCAGCAGCTTAGTAGTAGCGGGAGTGAATGAGCAGTTCTTC; CDR3 protein: CASSLVVAGVNEQFF
clone size: many; D gene: .; J gene: TRBJ1-5; V gene: TRBV5-1; CDR3 DNA: TGCGCCAGCAGCTTGGATTGGGGACCCAATCAGCCCCAGCATTTT; CDR3 protein: CASSLDWGPNQPQHF
clone size: many; D gene: .; J gene: TRBJ1-2; V gene: TRBV12-3/TRBV12-4; CDR3 DNA: TGTGCCAGCAGTTATCAGGGTTTCTATGGCTACACCTTC; CDR3 protein: CASSYQGFYGYTF
clone size: many; D gene: .; J gene: TRBJ1-1; V gene: TRBV6-2/TRBV6-3; CDR3 DNA: TGTGCCAGCAGGACCGACAGGAGCCAAATGATCACTGAAGCTTTCTTT; CDR3 protein: CASRTDRSQMITEAFF
clone size: .; D gene: .; J gene: TRBJ2-7; V gene: TRBV10-2; CDR3 DNA: TGCTCCAGCGTGGGGGACATGACCTACGAGCAGTACTTC; CDR3 protein: CSSVGDMTYEQYF
clone size: many; D gene: TRBD1; J gene: TRBJ2-2; V gene: TRBV25-1; CDR3 DNA: TGTGCCAGCAGTGACTCCCGGACAGGGAGAACCGGGGAGCTGTTTTTT; CDR3 protein: CASSDSRTGRTGELFF
clone size: .; D gene: TRBD2; J gene: TRBJ2-1; V gene: TRBV11-3; CDR3 DNA: TGTACCAGCAGATCCGGTATCGGGAGGGGGTTCAATGAGCAGTTCTTC; CDR3 protein: CTSRSGIGRGFNEQFF
clone size: .; D gene: .; J gene: TRBJ1-3; V gene: TRBV5-5; CDR3 DNA: TGTGCCAGCAGCTTGGTAGCAGGGGCTGCAAGCACCATATATTTT; CDR3 protein: CASSLVAGAASTIYF
clone size: .; D gene: .; J gene: TRBJ1-4; V gene: TRBV30; CDR3 DNA: TGTGCCTGGGGTGATAGGTCGGTGGGAAAACTGTTTTTT; CDR3 protein: CAWGDRSVGKLFF
clone size: few; D gene: .; J gene: TRBJ2-3; V gene: TRBV4-1; CDR3 DNA: TGCGCCAGCAGCCAAGCCCCAGCGGTAGGAGCAGATACGCAGTATTTT; CDR3 protein: CASSQAPAVGADTQYF
clone size: .; D gene: .; J gene: TRBJ1-1; V gene: TRBV30; CDR3 DNA: TGTGCCTGGAGTGTACTAGCATACACTGAAGCTTTCTTT; CDR3 protein: CAWSVLAYTEAFF
clone size: .; D gene: .; J gene: TRBJ2-1; V gene: TRBV5-6; CDR3 DNA: TGTGCCAGCAGCTCCCGGTGGATGCATGAGCAGTTCTTC; CDR3 protein: CASSSRWMHEQFF
clone size: medium-sized; D gene: TRBD1; J gene: TRBJ2-7; V gene: TRBV11-1; CDR3 DNA: TGTGCCAGCAGCACCGGACAGGGGCTGTCGATGGAGCAGTACTTC; CDR3 protein: CASSTGQGLSMEQYF
clone size: .; D gene: .; J gene: TRBJ1-4; V gene: TRBV4-1; CDR3 DNA: TGCGCCAGCATCCTGGGGCAGCGGAATGAAAAACTGTTTTTT; CDR3 protein: CASILGQRNEKLFF
clone size: .; D gene: TRBD1; J gene: TRBJ1-5; V gene: TRBV19; CDR3 DNA: TGTGCCAGTAGTCCACAGGGGGCCTATGAGCCCCAGCATTTT; CDR3 protein: CASSPQGAYEPQHF
clone size: .; D gene: .; J gene: TRBJ2-1; V gene: TRBV4-1; CDR3 DNA: TGCGCCAGCAGCCAAGGGCCGAGCTACAATGAGCAGTTCTTC; CDR3 protein: CASSQGPSYNEQFF
clone size: .; D gene: .; J gene: TRBJ2-4; V gene: TRBV2; CDR3 DNA: TGTGCCAGAAGTGACGAGGGGGTAGGCGGGTATGACAAAAACATTCAGTACTTC; CDR3 protein: CARSDEGVGGYDKNIQYF
clone size: many; D gene: .; J gene: TRBJ2-7; V gene: TRBV20-1; CDR3 DNA: TGCAGTGCTAGAGAAGGTCACAGCGAGCAGTACTTC; CDR3 protein: CSAREGHSEQYF
clone size: .; D gene: .; J gene: TRBJ2-5; V gene: TRBV3-1; CDR3 DNA: TGTGCCAGCATCCACGACTCAGGGGTGGAGACCCAGTACTTC; CDR3 protein: CASIHDSGVETQYF
clone size: few; D gene: .; J gene: TRBJ2-2; V gene: TRBV5-1; CDR3 DNA: TGCGCCAGCACCGACCGCCAGGGGGGAAGGACCGGGGAGCTGTTTTTT; CDR3 protein: CASTDRQGGRTGELFF
clone size: many; D gene: TRBD2; J gene: TRBJ2-5; V gene: TRBV12-3/TRBV12-4; CDR3 DNA: TGTGCCAGCAGCCGGGGACTAGCGGGACTACAAGAGACCCAGTACTTC; CDR3 protein: CASSRGLAGLQETQYF
clone size: few; D gene: .; J gene: TRBJ1-2; V gene: TRBV5-4; CDR3 DNA: TGTGCCAGCAGCTGGGGGGGAAACTATGGCTACACCTTC; CDR3 protein: CASSWGGNYGYTF
clone size: few; D gene: TRBD1; J gene: TRBJ2-7; V gene: TRBV6-6; CDR3 DNA: TGTGCCAGCAGTTACTCGGACAGGGGTTACGAGCAGTACTTC; CDR3 protein: CASSYSDRGYEQYF
clone size: .; D gene: .; J gene: TRBJ2-1; V gene: TRBV5-4; CDR3 DNA: TGTGCCAGCCGGGCTAGCGCGACGAACGACAATGAGCAGTTCTTC; CDR3 protein: CASRASATNDNEQFF
clone size: .; D gene: .; J gene: TRBJ2-3; V gene: TRBV20-1; CDR3 DNA: TGCAGTGCTGTCATCGGTACGCGGTATTTT; CDR3 protein: CSAVIGTRYF
clone size: .; D gene: .; J gene: TRBJ1-2; V gene: TRBV3-1; CDR3 DNA: TGTGCCAGCAGCCAGAGGGGCTATGGCTACACCTTC; CDR3 protein: CASSQRGYGYTF
clone size: many; D gene: TRBD2; J gene: TRBJ2-6; V gene: TRBV19; CDR3 DNA: TGTGCCAGTAGTTGGGGAGGGAAACGCTCTGGGGCCAACGTCCTGACTTTC; CDR3 protein: CASSWGGKRSGANVLTF
clone size: few; D gene: TRBD1; J gene: TRBJ2-1; V gene: TRBV4-1; CDR3 DNA: TGCGCCAGCAGTCTGAACCGGGACAGTACCTACAATGAGCAGTTCTTC; CDR3 protein: CASSLNRDSTYNEQFF
clone size: .; D gene: TRBD1; J gene: TRBJ2-7; V gene: TRBV7-6; CDR3 DNA: TGTGCCGGCAGCTTAGCCGCGGGACAGGGTATCTACGAGCAGTACTTC; CDR3 protein: CAGSLAAGQGIYEQYF
clone size: once; D gene: .; J gene: TRBJ1-4; V gene: TRBV28; CDR3 DNA: TGTGCCAGCAGTCCCACAGGGTTAAAAGAAAAAATGTTTTTT; CDR3 protein: CASSPTGLKEKMFF
clone size: .; D gene: .; J gene: TRBJ1-5; V gene: TRBV30; CDR3 DNA: TGTGCCTGGGCGTTCAGGGTCAATCAGCCCCAGCATTTT; CDR3 protein: CAWAFRVNQPQHF
clone size: many; D gene: .; J gene: TRBJ2-7; V gene: TRBV6-1; CDR3 DNA: TGTGCCAGCAGTCAGGGGGGGACCTTATACGAGCAGTACTTC; CDR3 protein: CASSQGGTLYEQYF
clone size: many; D gene: .; J gene: TRBJ2-1; V gene: TRBV11-3; CDR3 DNA: TGTGCCAGCGGCCCCTTGGGGACTGTGAACAATGAGCAGTTCTTC; CDR3 protein: CASGPLGTVNNEQFF
clone size: medium-sized; D gene: TRBD1; J gene: TRBJ1-5; V gene: TRBV24-1; CDR3 DNA: TGTGCCACCAGTGAAAACAGGGGTAGCAATCAGCCCCAGCATTTT; CDR3 protein: CATSENRGSNQPQHF
clone size: .; D gene: .; J gene: TRBJ2-1; V gene: TRBV27; CDR3 DNA: TGTGCCAGCAGTATTGTGACTAGCCTAGGGGGGCAGTTCTTC; CDR3 protein: CASSIVTSLGGQFF
clone size: .; D gene: .; J gene: TRBJ1-4; V gene: TRBV30; CDR3 DNA: TGTGCCTGGAGAACAGGGATGACTAATGAAGAACTGTTTTTT; CDR3 protein: CAWRTGMTNEELFF
clone size: few; D gene: .; J gene: TRBJ2-2; V gene: TRBV24-1; CDR3 DNA: TGTGCCACCAGTGATAGGAGGTTGGGGACAACGAACACCGGGGAGCTGTTTTTT; CDR3 protein: CATSDRRLGTTNTGELFF
clone size: many; D gene: .; J gene: TRBJ1-3; V gene: TRBV15; CDR3 DNA: TGTGCCACCAGCAGAGATCCCCAAGTTGGAAACACCATATATTTT; CDR3 protein: CATSRDPQVGNTIYF